This T cell receptor (beta chain) was identified during a study of graft-versus-host responses after intestinal transplantation. General study points: Within allografts, high graft-versus-host to host-versus-graft clonal ratios were seen among patients with graft-donor T cell macrochimerism.

This clone was seen a single time. Its antigen is undetermined. The CDR3 loop spans 15 amino acids. Germline V gives CDR1 MDHEN, CDR2 SYDVKM. V lost 5 bases and J 4 bases, leaving 17 bases between the germline ends. Profiling relied on immunoSEQ multiplex PCR, and the TCRdb table lists in-frame clones only, not all of them. The profile covers about 120,000 clones, with 85% to 95% appearing a single time and 1% to 1.5% taken by the ten largest. The clonotype was recovered from a human donor who was the organ donor for an intestinal transplant. This chain connects TRBV28 to TRBJ2-5, with D tentatively TRBD2 (6 bases). The sample consisted of unstimulated CD8+ T cells sorted from spleen or lymph node cells, taken before transplant. DNA of the CDR3: TGTGCCAGCAGTCCCTGGGGGGTAGGCCGAGAGACCCAGTACTTC. It specifies CASSPWGVGRETQYF.